This T cell receptor (beta chain) was captured by sequencing in a study of neurological immune-mediated disorders. General study findings and limits: In HTLV-1-associated myelopathy, TCR clonal expansion was greatest, and in multiple sclerosis it was least, below healthy controls.

PBMCs stored at -80 C, numbering 2 million, were the origin of the unsorted libraries. Each TCR transcript was tagged with a 10-nucleotide random UMI during 5'RACE. TCRdb re-called the 5' RACE reads with MiXCR, one entry per CDR3 protein. Among 49,000 or so distinct CDR3 sequences, around a sixth were seen once, and the ten largest hold 4.4%. By share of the sample, this clonotype is medium-sized. Its antigen is not identified. The CDR3 covers 16 residues. The germline V and J ends were trimmed by 5 bases and 2 bases, with 19 bases remaining between them. Germline CDR1 reads LNHNV; CDR2 reads YYDKDF (reference sequence).

Material: PBMCs. J is TRBJ2-7 and V is TRBV15; D might be TRBD1 (6 bases). The receptor comes from a man in his sixties in good health. In nucleotides, the CDR3 is TGTGCCACCAGCCGCCACCAGGGGACGGGAACCTACGAGCAGTACTTC. Protein sequence: CATSRHQGTGTYEQYF.